The 26 T cell receptor beta chains in this list originate from one sample, sequenced in a study of blood T cell repertoires in COVID-19 (dated by TCRdb to about 2020). To prepare the library, the immunoSEQ multiplex PCR assay was applied. Imported from immuneACCESS, the table was reduced by TCRdb to in-frame sequences with V and J called. These copies leave out some clones; in studies compared against another copy, an unresolved V gene accounts for under half, and the cause of the remainder is not known. The sample data list under 450,000 clones, and 70% to 90% of these were observed just once. The top ten constitute 10% to 15% of the sample. The sequencing input was peripheral blood. Every receptor here comes from a woman aged 50 to 65 with COVID-19, enrolled during active disease.

V usage is TRBV7-9 and J usage is TRBJ2-5; 10 bases fit TRBD2. V trimming: 5 bases; J trimming: 5 bases; junction bases outside the gene matches: 8. Germline values: CDR1 SEHNR, CDR2 FQNEAQ (reference sequence). This CDR3 has 15 residues. The CDR3 DNA is TGTGCCAGCAGCCCTCCTGGTAGCGGGGGGGAGACCCAGTACTTC. Encoded protein: CASSPPGSGGETQYF.

The chain combines TRBV6-6 with TRBJ2-7; 7 bases line up with TRBD2. The CDR3 runs 14 residues. Germline V lookup: CDR1 MNHNY, CDR2 SVGAGI (reference sequence). V gave up 8 bases and J gave up 0 bases; unmatched junction bases: 7. CDR3 in amino acids: CASLGGESSYEQYF. Written as DNA, the CDR3 is TGTGCCAGCTTGGGGGGGGAGAGCTCCTACGAGCAGTACTTC.

The chain is built from TRBV3-1 (or the pseudogene TRBV3-2) and TRBJ2-7; 9 nucleotides match TRBD1. V lost 2 bases to trimming and J lost 3 bases; unmatched junction nucleotides: 8. Germline V gene sequence: CDR1 LGHDT, CDR2 YNNKEL (reference sequence). This CDR3 region has 16 residues. Written as DNA, the CDR3 is TGTGCCAGCAGCCAAAAGGTCGGGGGACAGGGCTACGAGCAGTACTTC. Translation: CASSQKVGGQGYEQYF.

The genes are TRBV10-2 and TRBJ1-2, with TRBD1 identical over 8 bases. The CDR3 has 12 amino acids. V was pared by 9 bases and J by 8 bases, with 8 bases of the junction left unmatched. CDR1 and CDR2 (germline): WSHSY, SAAADI. In DNA, the CDR3 is TGCGCCAGTTGGACAGGGTCTGGCGGCTACACCTTC. As protein: CASWTGSGGYTF.

V usage is TRBV3-1 (or the pseudogene TRBV3-2) and J usage is TRBJ2-7; D is unclear. Trimming stripped 0 bases from V and 6 bases from J, with 15 bases between. The CDR3 extends over 15 amino acids. The germline CDR1 and CDR2 sequences are LGHDT and YNNKEL (reference sequence). The CDR3 DNA reads as TGTGCCAGCAGCCAAGATCACGGGTCTCCTGGCGAGCAGTACTTC. It yields the protein CASSQDHGSPGEQYF.

The rearrangement joins TRBV7-9 to TRBJ2-7; a possible D gene is TRBD1 (5 bases). The CDR3 is made up of 14 amino acids. V was cut by 4 bases and J by 2 bases, with 12 bases left in between. Germline values: CDR1 SEHNR, CDR2 FQNEAQ (reference sequence). The CDR3 DNA sequence: TGTGCCAGCAGCTCTAGACAGAAAACCTACGAGCAGTACTTC. Encoded protein: CASSSRQKTYEQYF.

This chain uses TRBV19 with TRBJ2-2; the match to TRBD2 covers 9 bases. Germline V gene data show CDR1 as LNHDA and CDR2 as SQIVND (reference sequence). This CDR3 region has 14 residues. V lost 9 bases and J lost 5; bases outside the gene matches: 7. CDR3 coding DNA: TGTGCCAGCGCCGGGACTAGCCCTACCGGGGAGCTGTTTTTT. Amino acid sequence: CASAGTSPTGELFF.

This clone was seen a few times. V gene TRBV5-6 combines with J gene TRBJ1-2; D not resolved. The V end was cut by 4 bases, the J end by 3 bases, with 16 bases between. This CDR3 is built from 15 residues. Germline loops: CDR1 SGHDT, CDR2 YYEEEE. The CDR3 region has the DNA TGTGCCAGCAGCCTGTTTGGGGAGGCGGACTATGGCTACACCTTC. Translated, it gives CASSLFGEADYGYTF.

The rearrangement uses TRBV19 and TRBJ1-3; possibly TRBD1 for D (5 bases). V dropped 3 bases and J dropped 4 bases, with 13 bases sitting between them. This CDR3 contains 15 residues. Looked up from germline, CDR1 is LNHDA and CDR2 is SQIVND (reference sequence). The CDR3 is CASSMTFWGGNTIYF. The CDR3 DNA reads as TGTGCCAGTAGTATGACATTTTGGGGCGGAAACACCATATATTTT.

The chain recombines TRBV5-1 with TRBJ1-4, with TRBD1 matching 9 bases. Germline V gene sequence: CDR1 SGHRS, CDR2 YFSETQ. The length of the CDR3 is 16 residues. V was clipped by 7 bases and J by 3 bases; unmatched bases: 10. This chain's CDR3 is CASATGTGRPNEKLFF. DNA for the CDR3: TGCGCCAGCGCTACGGGGACAGGGAGACCTAATGAAAAACTGTTTTTT.

The chain uses TRBV29-1 and TRBJ1-3; no definite D call. This CDR3 spans 15 amino acids. Trimming shortened V by 7 bases and J by 0 bases, and 16 bases separated the two germline ends. Germline V gene sequence: CDR1 SQVTM, CDR2 ANQGSEA. The CDR3 reads CSAREGKGSGNTIYF. For the CDR3, the DNA is TGCAGCGCTCGGGAGGGCAAGGGCTCTGGAAACACCATATATTTT.

The genes are TRBV11-2 and TRBJ1-5; D is unresolved. Germline V lookup: CDR1 SGHAT, CDR2 FQNNGV. V was pared by 2 bases and J by 9 bases, with 8 bases between. The CDR3 spans 12 residues. The CDR3 DNA follows: TGTGCCAGCAGCTTAATAAGAGGGCCCCAGCATTTT. This encodes CASSLIRGPQHF. Drawing the rest from reference TRBV11-2 and TRBJ1-5, the complete variable domain is EAGVAQSPRYKIIEKRQSVAFWCNPISGHATLYWYQQILGQGPKLLIQFQNNGVVDDSQLPKDRFSAERLKGVDSTLKIQPAKLEDSAVYLCASSLIRGPQHFGDGTRLSIL.

The V call is TRBV3-1 (or the pseudogene TRBV3-2), the J call TRBJ1-1, with D uncertain. Between the trimmed V and J ends, which lost 1 base and 0 bases, there was a span of 6 bases. The CDR3 is 14 residues long. CDR1 and CDR2 (germline): LGHDT, YNNKEL (reference sequence). The CDR3 loop reads CASSQGGVNTEAFF. The CDR3 coding sequence is TGTGCCAGCAGCCAAGGCGGCGTGAACACTGAAGCTTTCTTT.

This chain uses TRBV7-2 with TRBJ2-5, with TRBD2 matching over 8 bases. The germline V gene has CDR1 SGHTA and CDR2 FQGNSA. The CDR3 runs 15 residues. Trimming removed 1 base from V and 5 bases from J; junction bases left unmatched: 6. CDR3 in amino acids: CASSLVAGYGETQYF. The CDR3 nucleotides read TGTGCCAGCAGCTTAGTAGCGGGGTACGGGGAGACCCAGTACTTC.

The CDR3 DNA reads TGTGCCAGCAGCGTGGGGGGTTTGCGGAATGAAAAACTGTTTTTT. Amino acid sequence: CASSVGGLRNEKLFF. The chain uses TRBV9 and TRBJ1-4, with D perhaps TRBD1 (5 bases). CDR3 size: 15 residues. V was trimmed by 2 bases and J by 5 bases, leaving 13 bases between them. Per the germline V gene, CDR1 is SGDLS and CDR2 is YYNGEE.

V gene TRBV19 combines with J gene TRBJ1-2; 8 bases are shared with TRBD1. The CDR3 is 13 amino acids. V shed 5 bases and J 7 bases; nucleotides not matched to a gene: 6. From germline, CDR1 is LNHDA and CDR2 SQIVND (reference sequence). The CDR3 DNA sequence: TGTGCCAGTAGTCCGGACAGGGTGGGTGGCTACACCTTC. Amino acid sequence: CASSPDRVGGYTF.

The chain links TRBV3-1 (or the pseudogene TRBV3-2) to TRBJ2-7; the D gene is possibly TRBD2 (6 bases). The germline V and J ends were trimmed by 10 bases and 4 bases, with 20 bases remaining between them. This CDR3 is 14 amino acids long. Germline V lookup: CDR1 LGHDT, CDR2 YNNKEL (reference sequence). In nucleotides, the CDR3 is TGTGCCACCTCACGGCCCGGGGGTTCTTACGAGCAGTACTTC. Its translation is CATSRPGGSYEQYF.

V and J are TRBV30 and TRBJ2-3; TRBD2 matches 9 bases. Germline CDR1 is GTSNPN and CDR2 is SVGIG (reference sequence). The V gene end was trimmed by 3 bases and the J gene end by 6 bases; junction bases not matched to a gene: 13. The CDR3 runs to 16 residues. CDR3 sequence reads: CAWSLGSGGRRDTQYF. The CDR3 region has the DNA TGTGCCTGGAGCTTGGGTAGCGGGGGACGCAGGGATACGCAGTATTTT.

The J gene is TRBJ1-1, the V gene TRBV28, with 7 positions matching TRBD1. Looked up from germline, CDR1 is MDHEN and CDR2 is SYDVKM. This CDR3 contains 13 residues. V lost 6 bases and J lost 3; bases outside the gene matches: 4. CDR3 nucleotide sequence: TGTGCCAGCAGGGAAGGGGGCTACACTGAAGCTTTCTTT. Translated: CASREGGYTEAFF.

The table lists this clone with a few counts. The chain combines TRBV11-3 with TRBJ2-5, with TRBD1 matching 10 bases. V lost 5 bases and J lost 5; bases outside the gene matches: 8. Germline CDR1 is SGHNT and CDR2 is YENEEA. The CDR3 contains 15 residues. This CDR3 is CASSDRTGGWETQYF. Here the CDR3 DNA reads TGTGCCAGCAGCGACCGGACAGGGGGTTGGGAGACCCAGTACTTC.

J is TRBJ2-7 and V is TRBV5-1; 10 positions match TRBD2. Germline CDR1 reads SGHRS; CDR2 reads YFSETQ. The V segment lost 0 bases and the J segment 3 bases; nucleotides outside the gene matches: 0. This CDR3 is 14 amino acids long. CDR3 nucleotide sequence: TGCGCCAGCAGCTTGGGGACTAGCGGCTACGAGCAGTACTTC. Encoded protein: CASSLGTSGYEQYF.

CDR3 coding DNA: TGTGCCAGCAGCTTAGACGGGACTTCGGGCTACACCTTC. This encodes CASSLDGTSGYTF. The chain joins TRBV7-6 to TRBJ1-2, with a weak D call TRBD1 (5 bases). V gave up 1 base and J gave up 8 bases, with 11 bases separating them. This CDR3 is 13 amino acids long. Germline assignment: CDR1 SGHVS and CDR2 FNYEAQ. Full variable domain (remainder filled in from reference TRBV7-6 and TRBJ1-2): GAGVSQSPRYKVTKRGQDVALRCDPISGHVSLYWYRQALGQGPEFLTYFNYEAQQDKSGLPNDRFSAERPEGSISTLTIQRTEQRDSAMYRCASSLDGTSGYTFGSGTRLTVV.

The rearrangement uses TRBV5-4 and TRBJ2-2, with 12 bases lining up with TRBD2. The CDR3 is made up of 14 amino acids. The junction had 2 bases not matched to a gene; V was cut back by 8 bases and J by 3 bases. The germline V gene encodes CDR1 SGHNT and CDR2 YYREEE (reference sequence). This CDR3 reads CASSSGGDTGELFF. In nucleotides, the CDR3 is TGTGCCAGTTCTAGCGGGGGGGACACCGGGGAGCTGTTTTTT.

This clone was found a few times. Other nucleotide sequences from this sample produce the same CDR3. The V gene is TRBV7-3, the J gene TRBJ1-1; D remains ambiguous. The CDR3 runs 13 residues. Trimming took off 3 bases at V and 1 base at J, with 6 bases between the two ends. Germline CDR1 is SGHTA and CDR2 is FQGTGA. CDR3 amino acids: CASSLEGNTEAFF. The CDR3 DNA follows: TGTGCCAGCAGCTTGGAGGGGAACACTGAAGCTTTCTTT.

This chain links TRBV3-1 (or the pseudogene TRBV3-2) with TRBJ1-4, with D tentatively TRBD1 (5 bases). Deletions cut 6 bases from V and 6 bases from J, with 14 bases between. There are 14 residues in the CDR3. CDR1 and CDR2 from the germline V gene are LGHDT and YNNKEL (reference sequence). The CDR3 sequence: CASRPLGEDEKLFF. CDR3 DNA sequence: TGTGCCAGCAGGCCTCTGGGGGAGGATGAAAAACTGTTTTTT.

The gene calls are TRBV28 and TRBJ2-6, with 8 nucleotides matching TRBD1. The V gene's germline CDR1 is MDHEN and CDR2 SYDVKM. The CDR3 totals 14 residues. J gave up 12 bases and V 6 bases, and 10 bases lay outside the gene matches. This CDR3 reads CASRGQGVSRVLTF. CDR3 DNA sequence: TGTGCCAGCAGAGGACAGGGAGTCTCTCGCGTCCTGACTTTC.